Below are 7 T cell receptor beta chains sequenced from a single sample in a study of blood T cells in healthy people across ages. It was with a sample-barcoded 5' primer and a J-beta primer mix that a second PCR of roughly 7 to 12 cycles was run. TCRdb used MiXCR to reprocess the 5' RACE reads, holding one entry per CDR3 protein. The table lists some 1,000,000 distinct CDR3 sequences, under 30% of them singletons. In addition, the sample was reused for a study of T cells of mothers and their children.

The specimen was blood. The receptors originated from a girl aged 2 to 10 in good health.

This clonotype was observed a handful of times. The chain employs TRBV28 and TRBJ2-3; TRBD1 is a possible D gene (6 bases). Trimming pared 3 bases from V and 2 bases from J, leaving 12 bases between. The CDR3 contains 15 residues. CDR1 is MDHEN and CDR2 is SYDVKM in the germline V gene. The CDR3 bases are TGTGCCAGCAGTTTCGGGGACAAATCCACAGATACGCAGTATTTT. Translated: CASSFGDKSTDTQYF.

V usage is TRBV24-1 and J usage is TRBJ2-3, with 8 bases identical to TRBD1. V trimming: 6 bases; J trimming: 7 bases; junction bases outside the gene matches: 8. Germline V gene lookup returns CDR1 KGHDR and CDR2 SFDVKD. The length of the CDR3 is 14 residues. In DNA form, the CDR3 reads TGTGCCACCAGTACAGGGGGACTTTTGAATACGCAGTATTTT. Translating it yields CATSTGGLLNTQYF.

This clonotype was observed a handful of times. The V and J genes are TRBV29-1 and TRBJ1-2; TRBD1 might be the D (6 bases). The CDR3 is made up of 12 amino acids. Germline loops: CDR1 SQVTM, CDR2 ANQGSEA. Trimming pared 6 bases from V and 8 bases from J, leaving 16 bases between. The DNA for the CDR3 is TGCAGCGTGGAGCGACAGGCCCAAGGCTACACCTTC. Translation gives CSVERQAQGYTF. Full variable domain (rest looked up from reference TRBV29-1 and TRBJ1-2): SAVISQKPSRDICQRGTSLTIQCQVDSQVTMMFWYRQQPGQSLTLIATANQGSEATYESGFVIDKFPISRPNLTFSTLTVSNMSPEDSSIYLCSVERQAQGYTFGSGTRLTVV.

This clonotype was observed a few times. The genes are TRBV27 and TRBJ2-5; D uncertain. The end of the DNA fits TRBJ2-1 better, so the J call may be wrong. This CDR3 is 13 amino acids long. Germline-derived CDR1 and CDR2 are MNHEY and SMNVEV (reference sequence). CDR3 amino acids: CASSLSLFNEQFF. The CDR3 coding sequence is TGTGCCAGCAGTTTATCCCTTTTCAATGAGCAGTTCTTC.

This clonotype was picked up a small number of times. In DNA form, the CDR3 reads TGTGCCAGCAGGAAACTAGGTCACGGGGAGCTGTTTTTT. Its protein product is CASRKLGHGELFF. The chain combines TRBV11-2 with TRBJ2-2, with D possibly being TRBD2 (5 bases). CDR3 length equals 13 residues. The germline V gene has CDR1 SGHAT and CDR2 FQNNGV. V was clipped by 6 bases and J by 7 bases, with 12 bases between them.

The J gene is TRBJ1-1, the V gene TRBV6-2 or TRBV6-3; D remains unclear. The CDR3 has 15 residues. Trimming stripped 2 bases from V and 4 bases from J, with 14 bases between. Germline CDR1 is MNHEY and CDR2 is SVGEGT. CDR3 coding DNA: TGTGCCAGCAGTTACACTGGAGGGCTCGGCACTGAAGCTTTCTTT. It encodes CASSYTGGLGTEAFF.

This clonotype has more than one count but fewer than ten. This chain uses TRBV20-1 with TRBJ2-5, with 10 positions matching TRBD2. The J call may be incorrect, as the DNA end agrees better with TRBJ2-1. Germline V CDR1 and CDR2: DFQATT, SNEGSKA (reference sequence). The CDR3 runs 15 residues. The CDR3 bases are TGCAGTGCTAGACCCCTTAGCGGGGGGAATAATGAGCAGTTCTTC. Translating gives CSARPLSGGNNEQFF.